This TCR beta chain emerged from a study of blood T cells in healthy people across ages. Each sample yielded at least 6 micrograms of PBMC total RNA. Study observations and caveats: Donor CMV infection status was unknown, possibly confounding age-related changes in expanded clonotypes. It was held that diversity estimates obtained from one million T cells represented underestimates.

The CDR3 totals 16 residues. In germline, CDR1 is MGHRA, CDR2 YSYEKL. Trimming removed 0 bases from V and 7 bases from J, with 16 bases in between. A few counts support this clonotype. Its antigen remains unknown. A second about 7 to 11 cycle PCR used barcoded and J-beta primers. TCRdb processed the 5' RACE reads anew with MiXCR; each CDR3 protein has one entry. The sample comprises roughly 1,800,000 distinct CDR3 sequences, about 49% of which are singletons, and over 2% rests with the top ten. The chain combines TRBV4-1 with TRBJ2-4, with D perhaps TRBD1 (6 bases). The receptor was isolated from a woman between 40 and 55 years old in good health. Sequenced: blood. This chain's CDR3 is CASSQDLGRGGNIQYF. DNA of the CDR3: TGCGCCAGCAGCCAAGATCTTGGCAGGGGCGGTAACATTCAGTACTTC.